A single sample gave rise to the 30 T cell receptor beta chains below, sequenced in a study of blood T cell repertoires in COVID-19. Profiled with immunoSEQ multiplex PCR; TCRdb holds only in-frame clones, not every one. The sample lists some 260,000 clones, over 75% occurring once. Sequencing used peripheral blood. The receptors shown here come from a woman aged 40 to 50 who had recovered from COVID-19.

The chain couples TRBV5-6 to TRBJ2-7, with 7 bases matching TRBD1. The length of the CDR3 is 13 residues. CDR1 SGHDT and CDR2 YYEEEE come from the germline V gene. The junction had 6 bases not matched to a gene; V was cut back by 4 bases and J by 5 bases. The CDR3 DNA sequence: TGTGCCAGCAGCCCCGGGACAGCGCACGAGCAGTACTTC. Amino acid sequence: CASSPGTAHEQYF.

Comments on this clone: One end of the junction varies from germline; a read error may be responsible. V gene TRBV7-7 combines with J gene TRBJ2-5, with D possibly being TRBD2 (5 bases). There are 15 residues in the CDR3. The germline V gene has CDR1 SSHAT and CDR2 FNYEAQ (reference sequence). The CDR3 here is CASSLARHALETQYF. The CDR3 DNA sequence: TGTGCTAGCAGCTTAGCGCGACACGCCTTGGAGACCCAGTACTTC.

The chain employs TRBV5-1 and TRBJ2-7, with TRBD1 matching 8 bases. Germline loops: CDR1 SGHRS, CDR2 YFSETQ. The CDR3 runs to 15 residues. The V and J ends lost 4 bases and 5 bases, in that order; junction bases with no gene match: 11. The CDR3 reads CASSPLPTGANEQYF. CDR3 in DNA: TGCGCCAGCAGCCCTCTCCCGACAGGGGCGAACGAGCAGTACTTC.

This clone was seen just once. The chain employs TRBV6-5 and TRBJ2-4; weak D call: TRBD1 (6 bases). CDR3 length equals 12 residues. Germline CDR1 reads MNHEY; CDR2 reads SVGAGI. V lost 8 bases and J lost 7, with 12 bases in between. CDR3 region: CASVTGINIQYF. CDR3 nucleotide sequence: TGTGCCAGCGTTACAGGGATCAACATTCAGTACTTC.

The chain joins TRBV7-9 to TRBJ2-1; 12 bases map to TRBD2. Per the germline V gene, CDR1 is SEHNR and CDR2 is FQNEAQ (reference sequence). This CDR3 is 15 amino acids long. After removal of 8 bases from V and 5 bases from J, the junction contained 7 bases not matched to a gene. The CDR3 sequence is CASQTSGSPNNEQFF. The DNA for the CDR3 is TGTGCCAGCCAGACTAGCGGGAGCCCCAACAATGAGCAGTTCTTC.

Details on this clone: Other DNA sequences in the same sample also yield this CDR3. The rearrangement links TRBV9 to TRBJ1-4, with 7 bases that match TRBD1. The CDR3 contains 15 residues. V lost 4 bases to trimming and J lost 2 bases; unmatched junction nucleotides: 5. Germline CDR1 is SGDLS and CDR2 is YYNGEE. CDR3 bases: TGTGCCAGCAGCCCCGGGACAGTGACTAATGAAAAACTGTTTTTT. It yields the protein CASSPGTVTNEKLFF.

In DNA form, the CDR3 reads TGCGCCAGCAGCCAAGCACAGGGCCAGGGGTCCTATAATTCACCCCTCCACTTT. Its translation is CASSQAQGQGSYNSPLHF. The chain uses TRBV4-1 and TRBJ1-6; TRBD1 is a possible D gene (6 bases). This CDR3 contains 18 residues. The germline V and J ends were trimmed by 1 base and 1 base, with 14 bases remaining between them. The germline gives CDR1 MGHRA, CDR2 YSYEKL.

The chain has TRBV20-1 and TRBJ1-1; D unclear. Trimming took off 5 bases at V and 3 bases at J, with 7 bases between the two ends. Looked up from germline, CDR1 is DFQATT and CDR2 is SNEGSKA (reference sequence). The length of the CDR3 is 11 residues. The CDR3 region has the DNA TGCAGTGCTTACAGCTACACTGAAGCTTTCTTT. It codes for CSAYSYTEAFF.

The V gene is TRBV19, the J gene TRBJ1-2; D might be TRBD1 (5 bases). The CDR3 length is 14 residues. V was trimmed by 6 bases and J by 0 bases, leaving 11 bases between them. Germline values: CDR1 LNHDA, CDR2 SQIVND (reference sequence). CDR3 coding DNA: TGTGCCAGTAGGCCCAGGGCAGCTAACTATGGCTACACCTTC. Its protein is CASRPRAANYGYTF. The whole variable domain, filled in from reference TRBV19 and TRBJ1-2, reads DGGITQSPKYLFRKEGQNVTLSCEQNLNHDAMYWYRQDPGQGLRLIYYSQIVNDFQKGDIAEGYSVSREKKESFPLTVTSAQKNPTAFYLCASRPRAANYGYTFGSGTRLTVV.

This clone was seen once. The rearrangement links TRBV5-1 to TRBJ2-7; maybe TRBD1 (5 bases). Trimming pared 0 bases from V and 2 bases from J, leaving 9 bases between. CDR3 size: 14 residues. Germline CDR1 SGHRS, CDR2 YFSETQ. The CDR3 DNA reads TGCGCCAGCAGCTTGGGGGGCAGCGCCTACGAGCAGTACTTC. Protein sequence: CASSLGGSAYEQYF.

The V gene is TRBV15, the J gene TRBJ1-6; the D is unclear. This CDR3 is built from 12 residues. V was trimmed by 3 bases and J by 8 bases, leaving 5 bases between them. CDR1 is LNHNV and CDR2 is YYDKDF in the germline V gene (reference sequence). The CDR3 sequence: CATSSRDSPLHF. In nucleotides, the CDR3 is TGTGCCACCAGCAGTCGGGATTCACCCCTCCACTTT.

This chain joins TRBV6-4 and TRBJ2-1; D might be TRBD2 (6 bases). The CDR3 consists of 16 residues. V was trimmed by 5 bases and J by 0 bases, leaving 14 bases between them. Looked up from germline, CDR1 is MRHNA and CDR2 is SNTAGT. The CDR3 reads CASSPSVGGSYNEQFF. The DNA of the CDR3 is TGTGCCAGCAGTCCGTCGGTCGGGGGCTCCTACAATGAGCAGTTCTTC.

CDR3 in amino acids: CASSPGTGGRNQPQHF. The CDR3, as DNA: TGCGCCAGCAGCCCCGGGACAGGGGGCAGGAATCAGCCCCAGCATTTT. J is TRBJ1-5 and V is TRBV5-1; 12 bases fit TRBD1. CDR1 is SGHRS, CDR2 YFSETQ, per germline. This CDR3 spans 16 amino acids. The trim removed 4 bases at V and 4 bases at J, leaving 6 bases unmatched.

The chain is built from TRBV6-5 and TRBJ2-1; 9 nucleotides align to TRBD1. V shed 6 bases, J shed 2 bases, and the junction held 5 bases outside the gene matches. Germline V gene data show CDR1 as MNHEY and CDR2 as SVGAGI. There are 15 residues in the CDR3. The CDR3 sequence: CASRAGTGPYNEQFF. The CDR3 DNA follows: TGTGCCAGCAGAGCCGGGACAGGGCCCTACAATGAGCAGTTCTTC.

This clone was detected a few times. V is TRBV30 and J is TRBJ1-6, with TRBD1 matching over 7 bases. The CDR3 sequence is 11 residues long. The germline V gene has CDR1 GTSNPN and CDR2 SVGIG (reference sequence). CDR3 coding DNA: TGTGGGGGACAGAGGAATTCACCCCTCCACTTT. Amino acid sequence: CGGQRNSPLHF. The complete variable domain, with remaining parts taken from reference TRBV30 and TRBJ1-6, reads SQTIHQWPATLVQPVGSPLSLECTVEGTSNPNLYWYRQAAGRGLQLLFYSVGIGQISSEVPQNLSASRPQDRQFILSSKKLLLSDSGFYLCGGQRNSPLHFGNGTRLTVT.

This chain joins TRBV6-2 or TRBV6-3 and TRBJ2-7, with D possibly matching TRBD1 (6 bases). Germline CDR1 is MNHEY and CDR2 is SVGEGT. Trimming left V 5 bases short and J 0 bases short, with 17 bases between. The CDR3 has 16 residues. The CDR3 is CASSRSKDRDSYEQYF. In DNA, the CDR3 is TGTGCCAGCAGTCGCTCGAAGGACAGAGACTCCTACGAGCAGTACTTC.

Here the CDR3 DNA reads TGTGCCAGTAGTAGTGGGGGCGGCGCCGGGGAGCTGTTTTTT. Translated, it gives CASSSGGGAGELFF. This chain uses TRBV19 with TRBJ2-2; D is perhaps TRBD1 (6 bases). Germline CDR1 reads LNHDA; CDR2 reads SQIVND (reference sequence). Trimming took 4 bases from V and 6 from J, leaving 12 bases between them. The CDR3 loop spans 14 amino acids. Based on the CDR3 plus reference TRBV19 and TRBJ2-2, the full variable domain is DGGITQSPKYLFRKEGQNVTLSCEQNLNHDAMYWYRQDPGQGLRLIYYSQIVNDFQKGDIAEGYSVSREKKESFPLTVTSAQKNPTAFYLCASSSGGGAGELFFGEGSRLTVL.

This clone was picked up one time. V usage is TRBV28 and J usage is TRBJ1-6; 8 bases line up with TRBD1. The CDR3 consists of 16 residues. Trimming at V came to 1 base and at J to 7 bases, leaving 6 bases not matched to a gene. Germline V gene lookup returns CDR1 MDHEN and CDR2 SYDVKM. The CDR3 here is CASSLYGQGFNSPLHF. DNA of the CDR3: TGTGCCAGCAGTTTATACGGACAGGGTTTCAATTCACCCCTCCACTTT.

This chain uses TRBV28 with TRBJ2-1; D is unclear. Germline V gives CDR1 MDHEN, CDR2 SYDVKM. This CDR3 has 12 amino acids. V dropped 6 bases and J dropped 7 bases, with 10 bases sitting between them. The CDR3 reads CASSPQKNEQFF. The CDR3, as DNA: TGTGCCAGCAGCCCACAAAAGAATGAGCAGTTCTTC.

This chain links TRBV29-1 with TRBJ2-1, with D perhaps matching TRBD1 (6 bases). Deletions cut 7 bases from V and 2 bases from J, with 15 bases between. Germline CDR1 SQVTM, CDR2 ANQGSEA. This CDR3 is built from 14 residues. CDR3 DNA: TGCAGCGCCCTAGGGACATCCACCTACAATGAGCAGTTCTTC. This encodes CSALGTSTYNEQFF.

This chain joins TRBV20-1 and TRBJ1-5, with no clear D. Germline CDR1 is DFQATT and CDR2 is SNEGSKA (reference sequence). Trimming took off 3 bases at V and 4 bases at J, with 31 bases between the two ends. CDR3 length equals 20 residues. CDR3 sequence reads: CSASPSRTGVAGWGNQPQHF. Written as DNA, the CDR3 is TGCAGTGCTAGTCCGAGTAGGACCGGGGTGGCTGGGTGGGGAAATCAGCCCCAGCATTTT.

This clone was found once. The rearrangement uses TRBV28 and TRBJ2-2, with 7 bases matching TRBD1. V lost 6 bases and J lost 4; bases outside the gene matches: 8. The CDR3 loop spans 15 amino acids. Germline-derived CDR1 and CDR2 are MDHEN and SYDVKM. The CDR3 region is CASSPGQASTGELFF. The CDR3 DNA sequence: TGTGCCAGCAGCCCCGGACAGGCAAGCACCGGGGAGCTGTTTTTT.

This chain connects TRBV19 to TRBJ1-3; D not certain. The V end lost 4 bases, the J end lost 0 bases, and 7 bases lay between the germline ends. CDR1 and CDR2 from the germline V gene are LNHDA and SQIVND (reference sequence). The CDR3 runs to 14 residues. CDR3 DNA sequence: TGTGCCAGTAGTACTCTGCGCTCTGGAAACACCATATATTTT. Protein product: CASSTLRSGNTIYF. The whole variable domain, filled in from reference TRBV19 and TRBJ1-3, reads DGGITQSPKYLFRKEGQNVTLSCEQNLNHDAMYWYRQDPGQGLRLIYYSQIVNDFQKGDIAEGYSVSREKKESFPLTVTSAQKNPTAFYLCASSTLRSGNTIYFGEGSWLTVV.

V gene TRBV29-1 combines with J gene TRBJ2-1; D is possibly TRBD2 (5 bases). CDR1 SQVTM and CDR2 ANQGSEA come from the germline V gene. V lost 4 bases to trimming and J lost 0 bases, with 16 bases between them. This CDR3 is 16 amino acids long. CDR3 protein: CSVGDGELSSYNEQFF. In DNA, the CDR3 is TGCAGCGTTGGTGACGGGGAACTCAGCTCCTACAATGAGCAGTTCTTC.

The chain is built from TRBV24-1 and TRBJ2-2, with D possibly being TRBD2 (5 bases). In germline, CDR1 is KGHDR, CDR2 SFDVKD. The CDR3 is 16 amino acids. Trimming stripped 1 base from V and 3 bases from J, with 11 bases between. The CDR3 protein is CATSDFKRAYTGELFF. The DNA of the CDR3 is TGTGCCACCAGTGATTTCAAGAGGGCGTACACCGGGGAGCTGTTTTTT.

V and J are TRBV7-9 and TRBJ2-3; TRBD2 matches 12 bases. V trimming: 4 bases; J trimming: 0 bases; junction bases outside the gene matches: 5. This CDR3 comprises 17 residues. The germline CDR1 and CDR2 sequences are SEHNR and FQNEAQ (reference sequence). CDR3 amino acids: CASSSPGTSGSTDTQYF. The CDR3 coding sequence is TGTGCCAGCAGCTCCCCCGGGACTAGCGGGAGCACAGATACGCAGTATTTT.

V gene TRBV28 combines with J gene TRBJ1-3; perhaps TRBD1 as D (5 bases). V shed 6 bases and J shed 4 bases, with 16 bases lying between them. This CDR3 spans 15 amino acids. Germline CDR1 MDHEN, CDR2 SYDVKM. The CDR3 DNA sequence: TGTGCCAGCAGGAAAGAAAACACAGGCGGAAACACCATATATTTT. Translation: CASRKENTGGNTIYF.

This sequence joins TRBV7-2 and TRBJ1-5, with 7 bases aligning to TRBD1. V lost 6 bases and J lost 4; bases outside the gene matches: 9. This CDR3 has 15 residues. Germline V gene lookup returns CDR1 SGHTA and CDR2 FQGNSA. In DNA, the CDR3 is TGTGCCAGCAGGAAGGACAGGCGGTTAAATCAGCCCCAGCATTTT. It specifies CASRKDRRLNQPQHF.

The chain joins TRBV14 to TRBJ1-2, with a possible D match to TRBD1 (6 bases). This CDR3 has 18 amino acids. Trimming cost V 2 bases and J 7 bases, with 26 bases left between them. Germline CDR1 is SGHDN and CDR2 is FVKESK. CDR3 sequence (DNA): TGTGCCAGCAGCCAACTAAAGAACCGGGACATCCCTCTTCTTGGCTACACCTTC. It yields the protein CASSQLKNRDIPLLGYTF.

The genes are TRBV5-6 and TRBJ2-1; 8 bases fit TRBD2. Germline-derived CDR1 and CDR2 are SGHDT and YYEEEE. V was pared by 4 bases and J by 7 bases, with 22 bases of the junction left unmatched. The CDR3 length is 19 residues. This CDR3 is CASSQTGISGRLRGNEQFF. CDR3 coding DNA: TGTGCCAGCAGCCAAACCGGGATCAGCGGGAGACTCCGGGGAAATGAGCAGTTCTTC.